The rows below give T cell receptor beta chains drawn from one sample of a study of control samples from healthy donors and cancer patients. Sequencing used immunoSEQ multiplex PCR; TCRdb keeps in-frame clones, though not all of them. The sample yields tens of thousands of clones, about 80% seen once. Material: blood. These receptors were taken from a man over 45 in good health. The CDR3 runs from the conserved cysteine through the conserved F or W. Fields, in order: J gene, D gene, clone size, V gene, CDR3 protein, CDR3 DNA. D genes are given only for firm matches. Clone size appears in some rows only: once, few, many, or a class for an expanded clone.

J: TRBJ2-7
D: -
size: -
V: TRBV6-1
CDR3: CASSEQGPPNEQYF
DNA: TGTGCCAGCAGTGAACAGGGGCCCCCTAACGAGCAGTACTTC

J: TRBJ1-1
D: -
size: -
V: TRBV7-2
CDR3: CASSLEGGLRTEAFF
DNA: TGTGCCAGCAGCTTAGAAGGGGGGCTGAGAACTGAAGCTTTCTTT

J: TRBJ1-3
D: TRBD1
size: once
V: TRBV5-1
CDR3: CASSLAVGDRGNTIYF
DNA: TGCGCCAGCAGCTTGGCGGTCGGGGACAGGGGAAACACCATATATTTT

J: TRBJ2-7
D: TRBD2
size: -
V: TRBV7-9
CDR3: CASSPGLAIGEQYF
DNA: TGTGCCAGCAGCCCGGGACTAGCGATCGGGGAGCAGTACTTC

J: TRBJ1-5
D: -
size: -
V: TRBV11-3
CDR3: CASSPIRPRPNQPQHF
DNA: TGTGCCAGCAGCCCGATACGTCCTAGGCCTAATCAGCCCCAGCATTTT

J: TRBJ2-6
D: TRBD2
size: -
V: TRBV5-4
CDR3: CASSLVAGVSGANVLTF
DNA: TGTGCCAGCAGCTTGGTGGCGGGGGTCTCTGGGGCCAACGTCCTGACTTTC

J: TRBJ2-7
D: TRBD1
size: -
V: TRBV30
CDR3: CAWSSGTVVKQYF
DNA: TGTGCCTGGAGTTCCGGGACAGTAGTCAAGCAGTACTTC

J: TRBJ2-6
D: -
size: -
V: TRBV13
CDR3: CASASSGPQRANVLTF
DNA: TGTGCCAGCGCATCTTCGGGACCCCAGAGGGCCAACGTCCTGACTTTC

J: TRBJ1-2
D: -
size: -
V: TRBV6-2/TRBV6-3
CDR3: CASSIRDKLNHYGYTF
DNA: TGTGCCAGCAGTATCAGGGACAAGCTGAACCACTATGGCTACACCTTC

J: TRBJ1-1
D: -
size: -
V: TRBV18
CDR3: CASSPSPRQVRWNTEAFF
DNA: TGTGCCAGCTCACCATCGCCGCGGCAGGTCAGATGGAACACTGAAGCTTTCTTT

J: TRBJ1-2
D: TRBD1
size: -
V: TRBV10-3
CDR3: CAISQGQANYGYTF
DNA: TGTGCCATCAGTCAGGGACAGGCGAACTATGGCTACACCTTC

J: TRBJ2-2
D: -
size: few
V: TRBV4-2
CDR3: CASSQDRLAITGELFF
DNA: TGTGCCAGCAGCCAAGATCGTCTAGCGATTACCGGGGAGCTGTTTTTT

J: TRBJ2-7
D: TRBD1
size: -
V: TRBV10-3
CDR3: CATIGAGGSYEQYF
DNA: TGTGCCACCATAGGGGCAGGGGGATCCTACGAGCAGTACTTC

J: TRBJ2-1
D: TRBD1
size: -
V: TRBV5-4
CDR3: CASSPRDRDSQRLIF
DNA: TGTGCCAGCAGCCCCCGGGACAGGGATTCTCAGCGGCTAATCTTC

J: TRBJ1-4
D: -
size: once
V: TRBV3-1/TRBV3-2
CDR3: CASSQVTGFEKLFF
DNA: TGTGCCAGCAGCCAAGTTACAGGGTTCGAAAAACTGTTTTTT

J: TRBJ1-5
D: -
size: few
V: TRBV19
CDR3: CASSIQWGNQPQHF
DNA: TGTGCCAGTAGTATCCAATGGGGCAATCAGCCCCAGCATTTT

J: TRBJ1-5
D: TRBD1
size: -
V: TRBV12-3/TRBV12-4
CDR3: CASSGQGPQPQHF
DNA: TGTGCCAGCAGTGGACAGGGCCCCCAGCCCCAGCATTTT

J: TRBJ1-2
D: -
size: -
V: TRBV7-2
CDR3: CASSLDSNYGYTF
DNA: TGTGCCAGCAGCTTGGACAGTAACTATGGCTACACCTTC

J: TRBJ1-4
D: TRBD1
size: -
V: TRBV6-5
CDR3: CASTSSGTGFEKLFF
DNA: TGTGCCAGCACCTCCTCCGGGACAGGGTTTGAAAAACTGTTTTTT

J: TRBJ1-4
D: -
size: -
V: TRBV10-3
CDR3: CAISDAGATNEKLFF
DNA: TGTGCCATCAGTGACGCAGGGGCAACTAATGAAAAACTGTTTTTT

J: TRBJ1-2
D: -
size: -
V: TRBV25-1
CDR3: CATGDGYTF
DNA: TGTGCCACCGGAGATGGCTACACCTTC

J: TRBJ2-1
D: TRBD2
size: few
V: TRBV5-4
CDR3: CASSLNSGSGGEQFF
DNA: TGTGCCAGCAGCTTGAACAGCGGGAGTGGGGGTGAGCAGTTCTTC

J: TRBJ2-2
D: -
size: -
V: TRBV4-3
CDR3: CASSQSTANAGELFF
DNA: TGCGCCAGCAGCCAAAGTACAGCGAACGCCGGGGAGCTGTTTTTT

J: TRBJ1-6
D: TRBD1
size: -
V: TRBV4-3
CDR3: CASSQELTGNYGNSPLHF
DNA: TGCGCCAGCAGCCAAGAGTTGACAGGGAATTATGGTAATTCACCCCTCCACTTT

J: TRBJ2-7
D: -
size: -
V: TRBV2
CDR3: CASRAGLISYEQYF
DNA: TGTGCCAGCAGGGCGGGGTTGATTTCCTACGAGCAGTACTTC

J: TRBJ2-1
D: TRBD2
size: -
V: TRBV6-2/TRBV6-3
CDR3: CASSSVAGKTYNEQFF
DNA: TGTGCCAGCAGTTCCGTAGCGGGGAAGACCTACAATGAGCAGTTCTTC

J: TRBJ1-4
D: -
size: -
V: TRBV7-8
CDR3: CASSADLGGRGEKLFF
DNA: TGTGCCAGCAGCGCCGATTTGGGGGGAAGAGGGGAAAAACTGTTTTTT

J: TRBJ1-2
D: -
size: -
V: TRBV27
CDR3: CASSSVNRVFRGGYGYTF
DNA: TGTGCCAGCAGTTCCGTCAACAGGGTCTTTCGCGGAGGTTATGGCTACACCTTC

J: TRBJ2-6
D: TRBD2
size: once
V: TRBV27
CDR3: CASRPLGLAGTPGANVLTF
DNA: TGTGCCAGCAGGCCACTAGGACTAGCGGGAACTCCTGGGGCCAACGTCCTGACTTTC

J: TRBJ2-3
D: -
size: once
V: TRBV12-3/TRBV12-4
CDR3: CASSTSDTQYF
DNA: TGTGCCAGCAGTACTTCAGATACGCAGTATTTT